Listed below are T cell receptor beta chains from one sample, sequenced in a study of blood T cell repertoires in COVID-19. Only in-frame clones appear in the TCRdb table, and some are missing; sequencing was by immunoSEQ multiplex PCR. Of roughly 100,000 clones in the sample, about four fifths were seen once. Sequencing was performed on peripheral blood. The receptors originated from a man aged 55 to 69 with acute or convalescent COVID-19. CDR3s include the opening cysteine and the closing phenylalanine or tryptophan. The D gene is left open where the match is weak. Clone size is given for some rows only: seen once, a few or many times, or a class if the clone is expanded.

TRBV18	TRBJ1-1	NA	NA	CASSPGDLQTFF	TGTGCCAGCTCACCCGGTGATCTCCAAACTTTCTTT
TRBV28	TRBJ2-5	NA	NA	CASSFPAGYPLQETQYF	TGTGCCAGCAGTTTCCCCGCCGGTTACCCGCTTCAAGAGACCCAGTACTTC
TRBV24-1	TRBJ1-1	few	NA	CATSDFTGRQGGTEAFF	TGTGCCACCAGTGATTTTACGGGGCGCCAAGGGGGCACTGAAGCTTTCTTT
TRBV7-3	TRBJ1-6	NA	TRBD1	CASSATGVNSPLHF	TGTGCCAGCAGCGCAACAGGGGTCAATTCACCCCTCCACTTT
TRBV6-5	TRBJ1-5	once	TRBD1	CASSFGQGSQPQHF	TGTGCCAGCAGCTTCGGACAGGGGAGTCAGCCCCAGCATTTT
TRBV11-2	TRBJ2-3	NA	NA	CASSQGAGFTDTQYF	TGTGCCAGCAGCCAGGGAGCGGGCTTCACAGATACGCAGTATTTT
TRBV27	TRBJ1-1	NA	TRBD1	CASSLAGGGTGTEAFF	TGTGCCAGCAGTCTAGCTGGAGGGGGCACAGGGACTGAAGCTTTCTTT
TRBV7-9	TRBJ2-7	NA	TRBD2	CASSLGRDYSYEQYF	TGTGCCAGCAGCTTAGGCCGGGACTACTCCTACGAGCAGTACTTC
TRBV25-1	TRBJ1-6	once	NA	CASTGTTNSPLHF	TGTGCCAGCACCGGGACAACAAATTCACCCCTCCACTTT
TRBV5-1	TRBJ1-2	NA	NA	CASSAGTQGYGYTF	TGCGCCAGCAGCGCAGGGACACAGGGCTATGGCTACACCTTC
TRBV19	TRBJ2-7	NA	TRBD1	CASSPGQEYEQYF	TGTGCCAGTAGTCCGGGACAGGAGTACGAGCAGTACTTC
TRBV3-1/TRBV3-2	TRBJ2-2	NA	TRBD2	CASSQTSGRNTGELFF	TGTGCCAGCAGCCAGACTAGCGGGAGGAACACCGGGGAGCTGTTTTTT
TRBV7-9	TRBJ1-1	NA	NA	CASSIFGTEAFF	TGTGCCAGCAGCATATTCGGGACTGAAGCTTTCTTT
TRBV5-1	TRBJ2-1	once	NA	CASSLGWGQTYNEQFF	TGCGCCAGCAGCTTAGGGTGGGGGCAGACTTACAATGAGCAGTTCTTC
TRBV5-1	TRBJ1-1	NA	NA	CASSFDRNTEAFF	TGCGCCAGCAGCTTTGACAGGAACACTGAAGCTTTCTTT
TRBV6-1	TRBJ2-7	once	NA	CASSEIRSGNYEQYF	TGTGCCAGCAGTGAAATACGTAGCGGCAACTACGAGCAGTACTTC
TRBV19	TRBJ1-5	once	NA	CASSMNRASNQPQHF	TGTGCCAGTAGTATGAACAGGGCGAGCAATCAGCCCCAGCATTTT
TRBV7-8	TRBJ1-4	NA	NA	CASSLAGQEREKLFF	TGTGCCAGCAGCTTAGCTGGGCAGGAAAGGGAAAAACTGTTTTTT
TRBV30	TRBJ2-7	NA	TRBD2	CAWNSGRARNEQYF	TGTGCCTGGAATAGCGGGAGGGCCAGGAACGAGCAGTACTTC
TRBV19	TRBJ2-7	few	TRBD2	CASSMFGTSGFYEQYF	TGTGCCAGTAGTATGTTTGGGACTAGCGGATTCTACGAGCAGTACTTC
TRBV28	TRBJ2-1	many	NA	CASRVEPSYNEQFF	TGTGCCAGCAGGGTAGAACCCTCCTACAATGAGCAGTTCTTC
TRBV29-1	TRBJ1-1	NA	NA	CSVERAGLNTEAFF	TGCAGCGTTGAAAGGGCAGGGTTGAACACTGAAGCTTTCTTT
TRBV7-6	TRBJ1-6	NA	TRBD1	CASSSGQLNSPLHF	TGTGCCAGCAGCTCGGGACAGCTTAATTCACCCCTCCACTTT
TRBV30	TRBJ1-5	NA	TRBD1	CAWSGGTGDSNQPQHF	TGTGCCTGGAGTGGGGGGACAGGAGATAGCAATCAGCCCCAGCATTTT
TRBV13	TRBJ2-7	NA	TRBD2	CASSLGRVGLAASLTYEQYF	TGTGCCAGCAGCTTAGGCCGAGTGGGACTAGCAGCGTCCCTAACCTACGAGCAGTACTTC
TRBV19	TRBJ2-7	few	TRBD2	CASRKAGGMNEQYF	TGTGCCAGTAGAAAAGCGGGAGGGATGAACGAGCAGTACTTC
TRBV7-2	TRBJ2-5	once	NA	CASSEGTIQETQYF	TGTGCCAGCAGCGAAGGGACAATCCAAGAGACCCAGTACTTC
TRBV5-1	TRBJ2-7	NA	NA	CASSSGTHLGEQYF	TGCGCCAGCAGCTCCGGGACACACCTGGGCGAGCAGTACTTC
TRBV18	TRBJ2-7	once	NA	CASSPNWQDTYEQYF	TGTGCCAGCTCACCAAATTGGCAGGACACCTACGAGCAGTACTTC
TRBV4-1	TRBJ1-2	once	TRBD1	CASSQVRQGDYGYTF	TGCGCCAGCAGCCAAGTGAGGCAGGGGGACTATGGCTACACCTTC
TRBV10-3	TRBJ2-3	NA	TRBD2	CAISEVAGGTDTQYF	TGTGCCATCAGTGAGGTAGCGGGAGGGACAGATACGCAGTATTTT
TRBV3-1/TRBV3-2	TRBJ1-5	NA	NA	CASSQGQGNQPQHF	TGTGCCAGCAGCCAGGGGCAGGGGAACCAGCCCCAGCATTTT
TRBV27	TRBJ1-2	NA	NA	CASSSGEGGGYTF	TGTGCCAGCAGTTCAGGGGAGGGGGGTGGCTACACCTTC
TRBV7-8	TRBJ1-2	NA	TRBD1	CASSSDRAYGYTF	TGTGCCAGCAGCTCCGACAGGGCCTATGGCTACACCTTC
TRBV7-2	TRBJ2-5	NA	NA	CASSLAGAGTPFQETQYF	TGTGCCAGCAGCTTAGCGGGGGCAGGGACCCCATTTCAAGAGACCCAGTACTTC
TRBV13	TRBJ2-5	NA	TRBD2	CASSRSGGAETQYF	TGTGCCAGCAGCCGTAGCGGGGGGGCAGAGACCCAGTACTTC
TRBV27	TRBJ2-7	NA	TRBD1	CASWPTGNPYEQYF	TGTGCCAGCTGGCCGACAGGGAACCCCTACGAGCAGTACTTC
TRBV4-2	TRBJ1-6	NA	NA	CASSRDRLNSPLHF	TGTGCCAGCAGCCGCGACAGGCTAAATTCACCCCTCCACTTT
TRBV2	TRBJ1-2	NA	TRBD1	CASAPTGVSGYTF	TGTGCCAGCGCCCCTACAGGGGTTAGCGGCTACACCTTC
TRBV6-5	TRBJ1-1	once	NA	CASSLPEGNTEAFF	TGTGCCAGCAGTCTACCAGAGGGGAACACTGAAGCTTTCTTT
TRBV6-1	TRBJ2-5	NA	NA	CASSDTWGVQETQYF	TGTGCCAGCAGTGACACTTGGGGGGTACAAGAGACCCAGTACTTC
TRBV2	TRBJ2-3	few	NA	CASRAGTDTQYF	TGTGCCAGCAGGGCGGGGACAGATACGCAGTATTTT
TRBV14	TRBJ2-7	NA	NA	CASSQGAPPYEQYF	TGTGCCAGCAGCCAAGGCGCGCCTCCCTACGAGCAGTACTTC
TRBV6-5	TRBJ1-5	NA	NA	CASSAGRRDQPQHF	TGTGCCAGCTCCGCGGGGCGCCGCGACCAGCCCCAGCATTTT
TRBV5-1	TRBJ2-7	NA	TRBD1	CASSSTGGMMSYEQYF	TGCGCCAGCAGCTCAACAGGGGGGATGATGTCCTACGAGCAGTACTTC
TRBV11-2	TRBJ1-2	NA	NA	CASSFQGSDGYGYTF	TGTGCCAGCAGCTTTCAGGGTAGTGATGGCTATGGCTACACCTTC
TRBV30	TRBJ1-5	NA	NA	CAWSATGVRPQHF	TGCGCCTGGAGTGCTACCGGGGTTCGGCCCCAGCATTTT
TRBV29-1	TRBJ2-7	NA	NA	CSVEGSTYEQYF	TGCAGCGTTGAGGGCAGTACCTACGAGCAGTACTTC